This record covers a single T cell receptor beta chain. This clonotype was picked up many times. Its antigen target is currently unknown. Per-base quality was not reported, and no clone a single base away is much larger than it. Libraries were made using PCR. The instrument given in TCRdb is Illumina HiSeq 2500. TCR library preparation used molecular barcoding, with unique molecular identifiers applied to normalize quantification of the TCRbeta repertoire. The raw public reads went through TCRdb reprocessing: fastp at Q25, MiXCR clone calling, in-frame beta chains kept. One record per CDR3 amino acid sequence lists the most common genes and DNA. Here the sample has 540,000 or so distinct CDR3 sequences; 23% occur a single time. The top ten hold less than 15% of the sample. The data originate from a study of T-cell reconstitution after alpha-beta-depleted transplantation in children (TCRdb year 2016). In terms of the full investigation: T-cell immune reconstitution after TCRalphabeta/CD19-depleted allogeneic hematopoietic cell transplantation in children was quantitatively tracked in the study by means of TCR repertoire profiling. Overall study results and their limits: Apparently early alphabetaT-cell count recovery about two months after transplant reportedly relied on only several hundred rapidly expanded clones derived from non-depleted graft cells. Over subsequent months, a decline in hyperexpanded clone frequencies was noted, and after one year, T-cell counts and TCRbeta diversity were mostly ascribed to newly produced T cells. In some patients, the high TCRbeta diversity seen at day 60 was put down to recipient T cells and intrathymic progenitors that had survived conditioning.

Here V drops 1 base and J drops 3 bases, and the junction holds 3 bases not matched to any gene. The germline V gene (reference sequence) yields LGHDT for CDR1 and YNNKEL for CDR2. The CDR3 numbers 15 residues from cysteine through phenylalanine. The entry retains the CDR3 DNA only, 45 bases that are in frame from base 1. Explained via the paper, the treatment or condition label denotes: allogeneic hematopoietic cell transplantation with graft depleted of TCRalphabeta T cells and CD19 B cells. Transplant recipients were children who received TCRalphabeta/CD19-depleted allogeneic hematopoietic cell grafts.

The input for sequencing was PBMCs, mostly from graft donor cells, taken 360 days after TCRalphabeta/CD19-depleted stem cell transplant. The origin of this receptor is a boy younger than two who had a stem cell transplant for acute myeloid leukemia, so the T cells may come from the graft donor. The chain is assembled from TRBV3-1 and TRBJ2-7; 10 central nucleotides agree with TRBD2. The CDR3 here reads CASSQASGGVYEQYF. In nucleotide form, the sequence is TGTGCCAGCAGCCAAGCTAGCGGGGGAGTCTACGAGCAGTACTTC.